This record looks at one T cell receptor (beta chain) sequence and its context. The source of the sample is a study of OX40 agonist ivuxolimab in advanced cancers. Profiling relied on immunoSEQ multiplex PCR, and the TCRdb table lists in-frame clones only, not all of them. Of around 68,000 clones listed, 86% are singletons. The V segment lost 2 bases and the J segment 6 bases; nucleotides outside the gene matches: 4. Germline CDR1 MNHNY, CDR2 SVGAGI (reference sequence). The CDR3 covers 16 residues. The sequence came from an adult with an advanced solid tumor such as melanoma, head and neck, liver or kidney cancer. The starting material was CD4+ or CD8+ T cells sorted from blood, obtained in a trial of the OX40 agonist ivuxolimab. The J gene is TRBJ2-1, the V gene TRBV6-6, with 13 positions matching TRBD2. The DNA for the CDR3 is TGTGCCAGCAGTTACGCACTAGCGGGAGGGGGCAATGAGCAGTTCTTC. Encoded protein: CASSYALAGGGNEQFF.